This TCR beta chain was retrieved from a study of blood T cell repertoires in COVID-19. As for the study in general: Material from acute and convalescent COVID-19 was sourced from the United States, Italy and Spain. Sample material is recorded as cDNA or gDNA derived from T cells, B-cell-depleted T cells, or PBMCs.

Participant reports of clinical history set cohort assignment. TCRdb keeps only in-frame clones here, not all; method: immunoSEQ multiplex PCR. This sample has 190,000 or so clones, with approximately 86% found just once. Sequencing used PBMCs or T cells enriched from blood (not recorded which). The sequence was collected from a woman younger than 45 who had recovered from COVID-19.

This chain's CDR3 is CASSQNADTQYF. Here the CDR3 DNA reads TGTGCCAGCAGCCAGAACGCAGATACGCAGTATTTT. The genes are TRBV7-2 and TRBJ2-3; no reliable D call. Trimming took 5 bases from V and 4 from J, leaving 7 bases between them. Germline V gene sequence: CDR1 SGHTA, CDR2 FQGNSA. This CDR3 is built from 12 residues.